These 27 T cell receptor beta chains share one sample of origin, sequenced in a study of cytomegalovirus exposure and HLA in healthy donors. Here immunoSEQ multiplex PCR was the method, and the copy in TCRdb shows in-frame clones only, minus some. The sample includes 180,000 or so clones, about nine tenths of them seen just once. The specimen was PBMCs. Receptor source: a man under 40 in good health and CMV-seropositive.

The chain has TRBV14 and TRBJ2-6; D is unresolved. Trimming left V 2 bases short and J 3 bases short, with 5 bases between. Germline V gene sequence: CDR1 SGHDN, CDR2 FVKESK. The CDR3 covers 14 residues. Written as DNA, the CDR3 is TGTGCCAGCAGCCAACCCGGTGGGGCCAACGTCCTGACTTTC. Its translation: CASSQPGGANVLTF.

The chain combines TRBV5-1 with TRBJ2-5, with D perhaps assigned TRBD1 or TRBD2 (5 bases each). CDR3 length: 14 amino acids. Germline lookup yields CDR1 SGHRS and CDR2 YFSETQ. The V and J ends lost 2 bases and 2 bases respectively, with 10 bases between them. Here the CDR3 DNA reads TGCGCCAGCAGCTTCGGGACCCCACAAGAGACCCAGTACTTC. Encoded protein: CASSFGTPQETQYF.

V and J are TRBV28 and TRBJ2-7; no firm D call. Germline V gene lookup returns CDR1 MDHEN and CDR2 SYDVKM. CDR3 length equals 13 residues. V was trimmed by 7 bases and J by 2 bases, leaving 12 bases between them. Here the CDR3 reads CASTEWQAYEQYF. The CDR3 DNA is TGTGCCAGCACCGAATGGCAGGCCTACGAGCAGTACTTC.

For the CDR3, the DNA is TGCAGCGTATTAGGACTAGCGGATATATACAATGAGCAGTTCTTC. Translation gives CSVLGLADIYNEQFF. The chain uses TRBV29-1 and TRBJ2-1, with TRBD2 matching 10 bases. The CDR3 is made up of 15 amino acids. V was clipped by 6 bases and J by 4 bases; unmatched bases: 9. Germline V lookup: CDR1 SQVTM, CDR2 ANQGSEA.

V usage is TRBV4-1 and J usage is TRBJ2-1; no clear D. The CDR3 totals 15 residues. Trimming took off 8 bases at V and 0 bases at J, with 14 bases between the two ends. CDR1 MGHRA and CDR2 YSYEKL come from the germline V gene. The CDR3 DNA reads as TGCGCCAGCCAAGCCGATGGTAGCTCCTACAATGAGCAGTTCTTC. Residues: CASQADGSSYNEQFF.

This chain connects TRBV27 to TRBJ1-1; 7 bases are shared with TRBD1. CDR3 length: 15 amino acids. Germline CDR1 and CDR2: MNHEY and SMNVEV (reference sequence). V lost 1 base and J lost 3; bases outside the gene matches: 5. CDR3 sequence: CASSLFGQAYTEAFF. The CDR3 DNA sequence: TGTGCCAGCAGTTTATTTGGACAGGCCTACACTGAAGCTTTCTTT.

This clone has just a few counts. The V gene is TRBV5-6, the J gene TRBJ1-2; 8 bases fit TRBD1. V shed 0 bases and J 6 bases; nucleotides not matched to a gene: 1. The germline V gene encodes CDR1 SGHDT and CDR2 YYEEEE. The CDR3 runs 13 residues. For the CDR3, the DNA is TGTGCCAGCAGCTTGGGGACAGGGAATGGCTACACCTTC. This sequence encodes CASSLGTGNGYTF.

The table lists this clone with a few counts. CDR3 sequence (DNA): TGCGCCAGCAGCCCGGACAGCTTGTTAACCTACGAGCAGTACTTC. Protein: CASSPDSLLTYEQYF. The V and J genes are TRBV4-1 and TRBJ2-7; tentative D call: TRBD1 (6 bases). CDR1 and CDR2 (germline): MGHRA, YSYEKL. This CDR3 region has 15 residues. The V end lost 4 bases, the J end lost 2 bases, and 15 bases lay between the germline ends.

This clone was recorded once. The gene calls are TRBV30 and TRBJ2-5, with 9 bases matching TRBD2. Germline values: CDR1 GTSNPN, CDR2 SVGIG (reference sequence). Losses at the gene ends were 2 bases for V and 4 bases for J; bases not matched to a gene: 5. There are 14 residues in the CDR3. The CDR3 DNA sequence: TGTGCCTGGAGTTCCCTAGCGGGACGAGAGACCCAGTACTTC. Its translation is CAWSSLAGRETQYF.

V and J are TRBV27 and TRBJ2-7; 9 bases match TRBD1. Germline V gene sequence: CDR1 MNHEY, CDR2 SMNVEV (reference sequence). The CDR3 consists of 14 residues. The junction had 6 bases not matched to a gene; V was cut back by 6 bases and J by 3 bases. The CDR3 DNA sequence: TGTGCCAGCAGGTGGACAGGGGCCCTCTACGAGCAGTACTTC. Its protein is CASRWTGALYEQYF.

The chain combines TRBV19 with TRBJ1-2; no definite D call. V was trimmed by 5 bases and J by 4 bases, leaving 14 bases between them. The CDR3 spans 14 residues. Looked up from germline, CDR1 is LNHDA and CDR2 is SQIVND (reference sequence). DNA for the CDR3: TGTGCCAGTAGTGTCTCCCGAGGACCCTATGGCTACACCTTC. This sequence encodes CASSVSRGPYGYTF.

The chain uses TRBV29-1 and TRBJ2-7; perhaps TRBD2 as D (6 bases). In germline, CDR1 is SQVTM, CDR2 ANQGSEA. The CDR3 runs 15 residues. With 5 bases removed from V and 0 bases from J, the gap between germline ends came to 17 bases. The CDR3 DNA follows: TGCAGCGTTATCTTGGGACTCTCGAGCTCCTACGAGCAGTACTTC. As protein: CSVILGLSSSYEQYF.

This clone occurred a few times. The V and J genes are TRBV2 and TRBJ1-2; unclear D gene. This CDR3 has 13 residues. V was shortened by 7 bases and J by 3 bases, with 12 bases between the two germline ends. Germline CDR1 SNHLY, CDR2 FYNNEI. The CDR3 loop is CASNTGQYYGYTF. For the CDR3, the DNA is TGTGCCAGCAATACCGGGCAGTACTATGGCTACACCTTC.

The V gene is TRBV29-1, the J gene TRBJ2-3, with D unresolved. The CDR3 has 14 amino acids. V lost 3 bases and J 3 bases, leaving 13 bases between the germline ends. In germline, CDR1 is SQVTM, CDR2 ANQGSEA. The DNA for the CDR3 is TGCAGCGTTGATGACGCGGTGGAGACAGATACGCAGTATTTT. Protein product: CSVDDAVETDTQYF.

This clone appeared a single time. This chain joins TRBV5-4 and TRBJ2-7; D might be TRBD1 (6 bases). Germline lookup yields CDR1 SGHNT and CDR2 YYREEE (reference sequence). Trimming took 0 bases from V and 0 from J, leaving 10 bases between them. The CDR3 is made up of 15 amino acids. The CDR3 spells CASSLARGASYEQYF. The CDR3 coding sequence is TGTGCCAGCAGCTTGGCCAGGGGAGCCTCCTACGAGCAGTACTTC.

As concerns this clone: A junction end diverges from the germline sequence, so it may reflect a read error. CDR3 bases: TGTGCTAGCAGCCCTAGTGCGGGCGTGGGAAATGAGCAGTTCTTC. Translated: CASSPSAGVGNEQFF. This chain joins TRBV7-7 and TRBJ2-1; a possible D gene is TRBD2 (5 bases). CDR3 length: 15 residues. CDR1 SSHAT and CDR2 FNYEAQ come from the germline V gene (reference sequence).

This chain uses TRBV4-1 with TRBJ2-2; D is unresolved. The CDR3 length is 11 residues. Trimming pared 7 bases from V and 6 bases from J, leaving 6 bases between. Germline V CDR1 and CDR2: MGHRA, YSYEKL. The CDR3 protein is CASKGAGELFF. The CDR3 bases are TGCGCCAGCAAAGGCGCCGGGGAGCTGTTTTTT.

The chain couples TRBV19 to TRBJ1-5; D is unclear. V lost 6 bases and J lost 5, with 11 bases in between. There are 13 residues in the CDR3. Germline CDR1 and CDR2: LNHDA and SQIVND (reference sequence). CDR3 amino acids: CASSPTVDQPQHF. The CDR3 DNA reads TGTGCCAGTAGCCCAACCGTCGATCAGCCCCAGCATTTT.

The chain links TRBV7-9 to TRBJ2-5; D call uncertain. This CDR3 has 10 residues. Trimming stripped 5 bases from V and 4 bases from J, with 2 bases between. Germline V gene data show CDR1 as SEHNR and CDR2 as FQNEAQ (reference sequence). CDR3 region: CASSGETQYF. Written as DNA, the CDR3 is TGTGCCAGCAGCGGAGAGACCCAGTACTTC.

The V call is TRBV9, the J call TRBJ1-1, with TRBD1 identical over 7 bases. V lost 4 bases and J lost 1; bases outside the gene matches: 13. This CDR3 contains 17 residues. The V gene's germline CDR1 is SGDLS and CDR2 YYNGEE. CDR3 coding DNA: TGTGCCAGCAGCCCGACCGGACAGGCAGGGGCGAACACTGAAGCTTTCTTT. It yields the protein CASSPTGQAGANTEAFF.

V gene TRBV11-3 combines with J gene TRBJ2-1; 10 bases are shared with TRBD2. The trim removed 5 bases at V and 7 bases at J, leaving 11 bases unmatched. The germline gives CDR1 SGHNT, CDR2 YENEEA. The CDR3 has 16 amino acids. CDR3 amino acids: CASSPRGGLALNEQFF. CDR3 in DNA: TGTGCCAGCAGCCCCCGGGGGGGACTAGCGTTGAATGAGCAGTTCTTC.

V and J are TRBV14 and TRBJ1-4; 7 bases are a match to TRBD1. CDR1 and CDR2 (germline): SGHDN, FVKESK. The CDR3 loop spans 16 amino acids. Trimming at V came to 2 bases and at J to 8 bases, leaving 11 bases not matched to a gene. CDR3 in amino acids: CASSQTIGQAGEKLFF. DNA of the CDR3: TGTGCCAGCAGCCAAACTATTGGACAGGCGGGGGAAAAACTGTTTTTT.

CDR3 loop: CSVESGVNTEAFF. The CDR3 DNA follows: TGCAGCGTTGAGTCCGGGGTGAACACTGAAGCTTTCTTT. This chain connects TRBV29-1 to TRBJ1-1; D not resolved. The CDR3 has 13 amino acids. Germline CDR1 SQVTM, CDR2 ANQGSEA. With 3 bases removed from V and 0 bases from J, the gap between germline ends came to 8 bases.

The chain links TRBV7-7 to TRBJ2-3, with a weak D call TRBD2 (6 bases). Per the germline V gene, CDR1 is SSHAT and CDR2 is FNYEAQ (reference sequence). The V and J ends lost 0 bases and 6 bases respectively, with 13 bases between them. CDR3 length: 15 amino acids. CDR3 coding DNA: TGTGCCAGCAGCTTAGCGGGGGGACCAGGGGATACGCAGTATTTT. Translating gives CASSLAGGPGDTQYF.

This chain joins TRBV5-1 and TRBJ1-5; D call uncertain. The germline V gene has CDR1 SGHRS and CDR2 YFSETQ. V gave up 0 bases and J gave up 4 bases, with 8 bases separating them. The CDR3 is 14 amino acids. This chain's CDR3 is CASSLDSENQPQHF. DNA of the CDR3: TGCGCCAGCAGCTTGGACAGTGAGAATCAGCCCCAGCATTTT.

The rearrangement joins TRBV30 to TRBJ1-2, with 9 bases fitting TRBD1. CDR3 length: 12 residues. The trim removed 4 bases at V and 8 bases at J, leaving 5 bases unmatched. Germline CDR1 and CDR2: GTSNPN and SVGIG (reference sequence). DNA of the CDR3: TGTGCCTGGATGGGACAGGGCGTGGGCTACACCTTC. It specifies CAWMGQGVGYTF. The entire variable domain, with the rest obtained from reference TRBV30 and TRBJ1-2, is as follows: SQTIHQWPATLVQPVGSPLSLECTVEGTSNPNLYWYRQAAGRGLQLLFYSVGIGQISSEVPQNLSASRPQDRQFILSSKKLLLSDSGFYLCAWMGQGVGYTFGSGTRLTVV.

This sequence joins TRBV27 and TRBJ2-4; D is undetermined. This CDR3 has 16 amino acids. V was pared by 6 bases and J by 0 bases, with 15 bases between. CDR1 is MNHEY, CDR2 SMNVEV, per germline (reference sequence). In nucleotides, the CDR3 is TGTGCCAGCAGAGCCGGCCGCTCCTTAGCCAAAAACATTCAGTACTTC. This encodes CASRAGRSLAKNIQYF.